This T cell receptor beta chain was recovered during a study of CD8+ T cells in alopecia areata (dated by TCRdb to the late 2010s). Turning to the overall study: The treated patients, all with moderate-to-severe alopecia areata, were enrolled in an open-label pilot trial of oral tofacitinib given at 5 to 10 mg twice daily. Tofacitinib was administered for 6 to 18 months, and 6 months of follow-up off drug were then conducted to assess delayed response and recurrence. To study T cell clonal expansion in alopecia areata, the researchers applied high-throughput TCRbeta sequencing to both the C3H/HeJ mouse model and human patients. Scalp tissue and sorted CD4+ and CD8+ peripheral blood T cells from patchy and totalis/universalis alopecia areata patients and from healthy controls were covered by human TCRbeta sequencing. Biopsies were taken from tofacitinib-treated patients at baseline and at 4 and 24 weeks of treatment, and a later scalp biopsy was taken in several of the tofacitinib-treated patients. Clonality in the scalp was compared among normal scalp (n=4), patchy alopecia areata scalp (n=8), and alopecia totalis/universalis scalp (n=8). RNA was extracted with the PAXgene miRNA kit for fixed scalp, the miRNeasy kit for PBMCs, and the RNeasy kit for mouse skin. Amplification of TCRbeta CDR3 regions was done by immunoSEQ multiplex PCR using 35 Vbeta forward primers and 13 Jbeta reverse primers.

The sample's time point label, decoded: baseline before oral tofacitinib. Lesional scalp punch biopsies and peripheral blood were obtained from alopecia areata patients. PBMCs were isolated by density centrifugation and stained for CD3, CD4 and CD8, and CD4+ and CD8+ T cells were sorted on a FACSAria. The library came from the immunoSEQ multiplex PCR assay. To provide template for TCR sequencing, every sample had RNA extracted and reverse transcribed into cDNA. First-strand cDNA was synthesized using SuperScript III with a 2:1 mix of oligo-dT and random hexamers. Amplification bias was assessed with a synthetic immune receptor repertoire, and residual bias was removed computationally. In the source study's methods: After raw reads were preprocessed to remove errors, the CDR3 was defined following IMGT conventions as running from the conserved cysteine to phenylalanine. Clonality was calculated as 1 minus Shannon entropy normalized by log2 of the number of productive unique TCRs. CD4 or CD8 identity of scalp clones was inferred by cross-referencing scalp TCRbeta sequences with sorted blood CD4 and CD8 repertoires. Sourced from immuneACCESS, this table was stored by TCRdb with only in-frame sequences that have V and J called. A share of the clones is absent; for the studies checked, an unresolved V gene accounts for under half, and the remainder has no known explanation. V and J calls and clone size are those listed in that table; D and trimming were worked out from the DNA. The sample records roughly 250,000 clones, about two thirds of which are singletons. The leading ten clones occupy approximately 1.2% of the sample.

A remark on this clone: The antigen it recognizes is unknown. No quality values exist for individual bases; no much larger clone is one base distant.

CDR1 and CDR2 are read off the germline V gene (reference sequence) as GTSNPN and SVGIG. Trimming leaves V shorter by 2 bases and J shorter by 2 bases, with the junction holding 4 bases beyond the gene matches. Its CDR3 holds 15 amino acids, cysteine through phenylalanine. Kept here is only the CDR3 DNA, which spans 45 bases and is read in frame from base 1. Study-wide conclusions, independent of this receptor: Resident alphabeta T cells in normal human skin are also sequenced, complicating scalp TCR repertoire analysis, unlike mouse skin dominated by gammadelta T cells. Shared TCR sequences between patients were less evident than in mice, which may be partly attributable to HLA diversity in the patient population. Higher clonality and more expanded CD8+ clones were observed in lesional scalp than in normal scalp, particularly in alopecia totalis/universalis, a finding suggestive of antigenic drive.

The sample in question was CD4+ T cells sorted from blood, obtained at week 0. The chain uses TRBV30 and TRBJ1-3; 9 bases in between match TRBD1. This receptor was obtained from a human donor with alopecia areata. In nucleotide form, the sequence is TGTGCCTGGAGTTGGACAGGGGCCACTGGAAACACCATATATTTT. Its protein reads: CAWSWTGATGNTIYF. This CDR3, with the reference TRBV30 and TRBJ1-3 proteins standing in past its ends, gives the full variable domain SQTIHQWPATLVQPVGSPLSLECTVEGTSNPNLYWYRQAAGRGLQLLFYSVGIGQISSEVPQNLSASRPQDRQFILSSKKLLLSDSGFYLCAWSWTGATGNTIYFGEGSWLTVV.